This TCR beta chain comes out of a study of T-cell reconstitution after alpha-beta-depleted transplantation in children. This clonotype was seen more than once but under ten times. Germline assignment: CDR1 SGDLS and CDR2 YYNGEE. This CDR3 is 14 amino acids long. V gave up 1 base and J gave up 3 bases, with 8 bases separating them. A library of TCRbeta sequences, prepared with unique molecular identifiers, was generated. In TCRdb, the PCR reads were re-called with MiXCR into one record per CDR3 protein. Of a few hundred thousand distinct CDR3 sequences listed, roughly an eighth were seen once; the top ten hold around 5.8%.

This material consisted of PBMCs from the stem cell graft donor, taken from the stem cell graft. This clonotype originated in a human donor who donated a stem cell graft to a child with combined immunodeficiency. This sequence joins TRBV9 and TRBJ1-5; no clear D gene. The CDR3 protein is CASSVNPSNQPQHF. Here the CDR3 DNA reads TGTGCCAGCAGCGTAAATCCCTCCAATCAGCCCCAGCATTTT. Full variable domain (outside the CDR3, taken from reference TRBV9 and TRBJ1-5): DSGVTQTPKHLITATGQRVTLRCSPRSGDLSVYWYQQSLDQGLQFLIQYYNGEERAKGNILERFSAQQFPDLHSELNLSSLELGDSALYFCASSVNPSNQPQHFGDGTRLSIL.